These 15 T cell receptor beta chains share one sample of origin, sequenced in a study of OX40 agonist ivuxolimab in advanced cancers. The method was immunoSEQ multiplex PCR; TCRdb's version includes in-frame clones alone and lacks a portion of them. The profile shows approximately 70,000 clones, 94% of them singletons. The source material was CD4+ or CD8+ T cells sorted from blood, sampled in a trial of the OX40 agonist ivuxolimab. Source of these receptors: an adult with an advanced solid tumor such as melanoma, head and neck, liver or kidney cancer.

In DNA form, the CDR3 reads TGTGCCAGCAGCCGGGTGACGGTTTCTGAAGCTTTCTTT. This gives the protein CASSRVTVSEAFF. The gene calls are TRBV5-6 and TRBJ1-1; no clear D gene. The CDR3 sequence is 13 residues long. V shed 4 bases and J shed 6 bases, with 13 bases lying between them. Germline CDR1 SGHDT, CDR2 YYEEEE.

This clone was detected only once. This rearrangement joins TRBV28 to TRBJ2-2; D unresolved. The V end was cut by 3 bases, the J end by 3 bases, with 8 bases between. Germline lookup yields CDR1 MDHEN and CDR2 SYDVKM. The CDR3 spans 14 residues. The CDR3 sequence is CASSLGPDTGELFF. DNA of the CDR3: TGTGCCAGCAGTTTGGGTCCGGACACCGGGGAGCTGTTTTTT.

The CDR3 is CASRTSGSGYNEQFF. The CDR3 DNA reads TGTGCCAGCAGGACGAGCGGGAGTGGCTACAATGAGCAGTTCTTC. The gene calls are TRBV27 and TRBJ2-1; the match to TRBD2 covers 8 bases. The germline V gene has CDR1 MNHEY and CDR2 SMNVEV (reference sequence). There are 15 residues in the CDR3. With V trimmed by 6 bases and J by 3 bases, 7 bases remained unmatched.

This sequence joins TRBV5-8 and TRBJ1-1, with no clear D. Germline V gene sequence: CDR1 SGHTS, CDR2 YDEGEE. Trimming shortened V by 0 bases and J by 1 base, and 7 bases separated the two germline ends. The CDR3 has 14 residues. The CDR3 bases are TGTGCCAGCAGCTTGGGACCCCGGAACACTGAAGCTTTCTTT. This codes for CASSLGPRNTEAFF.

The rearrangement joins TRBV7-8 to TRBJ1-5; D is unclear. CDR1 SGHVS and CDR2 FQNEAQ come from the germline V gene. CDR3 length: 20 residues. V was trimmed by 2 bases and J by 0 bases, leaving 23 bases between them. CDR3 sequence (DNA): TGTGCCAGCAGCTTAACGGGAGCCCCCGCAAGGATTGATAGCAATCAGCCCCAGCATTTT. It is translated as CASSLTGAPARIDSNQPQHF.

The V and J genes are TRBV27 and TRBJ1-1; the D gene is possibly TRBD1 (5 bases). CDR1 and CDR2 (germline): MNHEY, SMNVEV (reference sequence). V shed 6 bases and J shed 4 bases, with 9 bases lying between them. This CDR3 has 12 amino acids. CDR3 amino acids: CASRRRGTEAFF. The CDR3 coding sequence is TGTGCCAGCAGGAGAAGGGGCACTGAAGCTTTCTTT.

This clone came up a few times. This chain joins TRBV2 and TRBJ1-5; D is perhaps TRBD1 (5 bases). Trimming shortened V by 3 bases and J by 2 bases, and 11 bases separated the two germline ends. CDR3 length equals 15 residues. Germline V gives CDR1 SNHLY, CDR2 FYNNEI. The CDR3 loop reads CASSEVQGGNQPQHF. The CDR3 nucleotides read TGTGCCAGCAGTGAGGTTCAGGGCGGCAATCAGCCCCAGCATTTT.

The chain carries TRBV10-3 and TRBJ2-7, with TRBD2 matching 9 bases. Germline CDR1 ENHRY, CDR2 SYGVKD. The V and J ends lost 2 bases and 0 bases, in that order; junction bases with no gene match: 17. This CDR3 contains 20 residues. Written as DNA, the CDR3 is TGTGCCATCAGTGAGGGGCCCGTCTCGAATAGCGGGGGACGCTCCTACGAGCAGTACTTC. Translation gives CAISEGPVSNSGGRSYEQYF.

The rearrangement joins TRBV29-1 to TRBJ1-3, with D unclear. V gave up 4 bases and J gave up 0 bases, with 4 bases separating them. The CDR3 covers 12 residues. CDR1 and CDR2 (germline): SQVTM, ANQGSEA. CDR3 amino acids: CSVVHSGNTIYF. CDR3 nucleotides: TGCAGCGTTGTCCACTCTGGAAACACCATATATTTT.

The CDR3 DNA reads as TGCGCCAGCAGCCAAGTTTGGGAAATGAACACTGAAGCTTTCTTT. This translates into CASSQVWEMNTEAFF. The chain has TRBV4-3 and TRBJ1-1; D is unresolved. The germline CDR1 and CDR2 sequences are LGHNA and YSLEER. CDR3 length: 15 residues. Trimming left V 1 base short and J 0 bases short, with 9 bases between.

Written as DNA, the CDR3 is TGTGCCAGCAGTTACGGGGTGGAGCTGTTTTTT. Its translation is CASSYGVELFF. This chain uses TRBV6-6 with TRBJ2-2; D ambiguous. CDR1 MNHNY and CDR2 SVGAGI come from the germline V gene (reference sequence). This CDR3 has 11 residues. V shed 2 bases and J shed 10 bases, with 5 bases lying between them.

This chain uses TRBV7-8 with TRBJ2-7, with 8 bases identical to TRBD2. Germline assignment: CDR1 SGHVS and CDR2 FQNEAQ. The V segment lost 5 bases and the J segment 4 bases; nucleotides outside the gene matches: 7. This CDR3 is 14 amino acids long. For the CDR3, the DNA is TGTGCCAGCAGCGCAACTAGCGGAGGTTACGAGCAGTACTTC. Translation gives CASSATSGGYEQYF. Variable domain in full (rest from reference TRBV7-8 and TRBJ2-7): GAGVSQSPRYKVAKRGQDVALRCDPISGHVSLFWYQQALGQGPEFLTYFQNEAQLDKSGLPSDRFFAERPEGSVSTLKIQRTQQEDSAVYLCASSATSGGYEQYFGPGTRLTVT.

This CDR3 reads CASSVGVAGRGGELFF. In DNA form, the CDR3 reads TGTGCCAGCAGCGTAGGAGTAGCAGGTCGTGGGGGGGAGCTGTTTTTT. This sequence joins TRBV9 and TRBJ2-2; D not certain. Germline V gene lookup returns CDR1 SGDLS and CDR2 YYNGEE. The V gene lost 0 bases and the J gene lost 8 bases, with 17 bases spanning the gap. The CDR3 totals 16 residues.

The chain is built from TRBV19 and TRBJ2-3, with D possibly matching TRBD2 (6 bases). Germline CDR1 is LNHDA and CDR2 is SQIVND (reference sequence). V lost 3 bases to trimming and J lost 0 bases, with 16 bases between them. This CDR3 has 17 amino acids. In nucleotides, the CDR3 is TGTGCCAGTAGTATGGGTAGCGGAGGACTTAGCACAGATACGCAGTATTTT. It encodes CASSMGSGGLSTDTQYF.

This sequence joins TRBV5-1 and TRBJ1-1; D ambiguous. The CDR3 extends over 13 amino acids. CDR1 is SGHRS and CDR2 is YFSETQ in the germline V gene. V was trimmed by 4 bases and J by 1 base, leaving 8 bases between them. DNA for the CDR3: TGCGCCAGCAGCCCCAGCGGGAACACTGAAGCTTTCTTT. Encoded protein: CASSPSGNTEAFF. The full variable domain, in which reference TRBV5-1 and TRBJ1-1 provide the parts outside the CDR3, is KAGVTQTPRYLIKTRGQQVTLSCSPISGHRSVSWYQQTPGQGLQFLFEYFSETQRNKGNFPGRFSGRQFSNSRSEMNVSTLELGDSALYLCASSPSGNTEAFFGQGTRLTVV.